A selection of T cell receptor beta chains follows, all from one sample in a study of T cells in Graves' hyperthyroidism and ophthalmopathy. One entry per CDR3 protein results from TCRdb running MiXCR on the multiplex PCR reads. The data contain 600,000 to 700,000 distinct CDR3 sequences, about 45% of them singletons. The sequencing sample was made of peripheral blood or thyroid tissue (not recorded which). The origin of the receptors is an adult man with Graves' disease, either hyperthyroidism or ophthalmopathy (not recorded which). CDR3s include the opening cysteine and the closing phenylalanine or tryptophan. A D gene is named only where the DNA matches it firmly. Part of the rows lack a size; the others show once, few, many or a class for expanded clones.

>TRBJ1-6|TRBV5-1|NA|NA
CASSLGPPGTNSPLHF
TGCGCCAGCAGCTTGGGGCCTCCAGGGACCAATTCACCCCTCCACTTT
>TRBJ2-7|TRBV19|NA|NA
CASSTAGDAYEQYF
TGTGCCAGTAGTACCGCAGGGGACGCCTACGAGCAGTACTTC
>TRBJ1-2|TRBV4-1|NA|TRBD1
CASSRDRGTYGYTF
TGCGCCAGCAGCCGGGACAGGGGGACCTATGGCTACACCTTC
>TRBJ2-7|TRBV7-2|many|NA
CASSFAQTYEQYF
TGTGCCAGCAGCTTCGCCCAGACCTACGAGCAGTACTTC
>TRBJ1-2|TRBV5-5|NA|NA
CASSVVAAINYGYTF
TGTGCCAGTAGCGTCGTGGCAGCAATAAACTATGGCTACACCTTC
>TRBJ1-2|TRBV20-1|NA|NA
CSVPRVYGYTF
TGCAGTGTGCCCCGTGTTTATGGCTACACCTTC
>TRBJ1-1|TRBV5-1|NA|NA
CASSFSTGPSEAFF
TGCGCCAGCAGCTTTTCTACAGGGCCCTCTGAAGCTTTCTTT
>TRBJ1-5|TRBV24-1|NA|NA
CATSYWQANQPQHF
TGTGCCACCAGTTACTGGCAGGCTAATCAGCCCCAGCATTTT
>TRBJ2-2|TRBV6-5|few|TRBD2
CASRAGLPPNTGELFF
TGTGCCAGCAGGGCGGGACTACCACCGAACACCGGGGAGCTGTTTTTT
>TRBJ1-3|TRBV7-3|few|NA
CASSLYPRHIGSGNTIYF
TGTGCCAGCAGCTTATATCCGAGACACATCGGCTCTGGAAACACCATATATTTT
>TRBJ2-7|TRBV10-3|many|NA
CAIRTETSEQYF
TGTGCCATCAGGACCGAGACTAGTGAGCAGTACTTC
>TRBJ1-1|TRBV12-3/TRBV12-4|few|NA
CASSWRQEAFF
TGTGCCAGCAGTTGGCGACAGGAAGCTTTCTTT
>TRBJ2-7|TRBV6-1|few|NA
CASSEAVGWQYF
TGTGCCAGCAGTGAAGCCGTAGGTTGGCAGTACTTC
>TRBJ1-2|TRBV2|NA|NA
CASRTPGNSGYTF
TGTGCCAGCAGGACTCCAGGGAACTCTGGCTACACCTTC
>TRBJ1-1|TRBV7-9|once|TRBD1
CASSFRTGGLANTEAFF
TGTGCCAGCAGCTTTAGGACAGGGGGCCTTGCGAACACTGAAGCTTTCTTT
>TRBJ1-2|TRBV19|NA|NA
CASSFGGQNYGYTF
TGTGCCAGTAGCTTTGGGGGACAAAACTATGGCTACACCTTC
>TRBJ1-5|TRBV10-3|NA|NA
CAISEYGNSNQPQHF
TGTGCCATCAGTGAGTACGGGAATAGCAATCAGCCCCAGCATTTT
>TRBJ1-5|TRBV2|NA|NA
CASSDSGSAGDQPQHF
TGTGCCAGCAGTGATTCGGGATCCGCCGGGGATCAGCCCCAGCATTTT
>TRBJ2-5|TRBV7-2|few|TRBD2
CASSPPTRLAYEETQYF
TGTGCCAGCAGCCCGCCCACCAGACTAGCGTATGAAGAGACCCAGTACTTC
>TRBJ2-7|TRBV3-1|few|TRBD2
CASSPPGLANYEQYF
TGTGCCAGCAGTCCCCCGGGACTAGCAAACTACGAGCAGTACTTC
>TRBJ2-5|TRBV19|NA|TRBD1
CASNTGTGYRQPQYF
TGTGCCAGTAATACCGGGACAGGGTATCGTCAGCCCCAGTACTTC
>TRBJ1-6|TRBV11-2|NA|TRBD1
CASSQGRDRGYNPPLHF
TGTGCCAGCAGCCAAGGCCGGGACAGGGGCTATAATCCACCCCTCCACTTT
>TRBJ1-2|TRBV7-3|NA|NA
CASSLISGSYGYTF
TGTGCCAGCAGCTTAATTAGTGGCAGCTATGGCTACACCTTC
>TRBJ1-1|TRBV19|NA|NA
CASSSLAETFF
TGTGCCAGCAGCTCTCTCGCTGAAACTTTCTTT
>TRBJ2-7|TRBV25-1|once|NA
CASSGSRYEQYF
TGTGCCAGCAGCGGGAGCAGGTACGAGCAGTACTTC